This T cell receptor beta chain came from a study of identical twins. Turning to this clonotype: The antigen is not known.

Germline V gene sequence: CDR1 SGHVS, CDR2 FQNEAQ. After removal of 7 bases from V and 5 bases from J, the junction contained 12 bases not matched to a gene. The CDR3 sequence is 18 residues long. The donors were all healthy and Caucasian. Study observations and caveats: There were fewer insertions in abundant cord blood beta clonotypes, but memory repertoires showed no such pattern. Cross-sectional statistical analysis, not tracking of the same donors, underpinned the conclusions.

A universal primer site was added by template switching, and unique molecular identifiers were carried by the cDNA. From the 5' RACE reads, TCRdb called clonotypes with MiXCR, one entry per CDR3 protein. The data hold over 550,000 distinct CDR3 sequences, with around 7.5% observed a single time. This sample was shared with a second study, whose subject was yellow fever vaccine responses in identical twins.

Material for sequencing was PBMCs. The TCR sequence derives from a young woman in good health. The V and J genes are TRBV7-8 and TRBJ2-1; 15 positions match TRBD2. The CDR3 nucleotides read TGTGCCAGCATCCTTAAGGGACTAGCGGGGGGCCACGACAATGAGCAGTTCTTC. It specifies CASILKGLAGGHDNEQFF.